Presented here are 7 T cell receptor beta chains from one specimen sequenced in a study of T-cell reconstitution after alpha-beta-depleted transplantation in children. The TCRbeta library incorporated unique molecular identifiers. TCRdb processed the PCR reads anew with MiXCR; each CDR3 protein has one entry. The sample has around 400,000 distinct CDR3 sequences; around 9.9% are singletons. This material consisted of PBMCs from the stem cell graft donor, taken from the stem cell graft. These TCRs come from a human donor who donated a stem cell graft to a child with acute myeloid leukemia.

This clonotype was seen only a few times. Relative to the germline gene, one junction end is altered; a read error may explain this. The V gene is TRBV7-7, the J gene TRBJ2-1; D perhaps matches TRBD1 (6 bases). The CDR3 consists of 15 residues. Per the germline V gene, CDR1 is SSHAT and CDR2 is FNYEAQ (reference sequence). The CDR3 sequence: CASSLGDNSYNEQFF. CDR3 nucleotide sequence: TGTGCTAGCAGCTTAGGGGACAACTCCTACAATGAGCAGTTCTTC.

This clonotype appeared a few times. The CDR3 region is CSARELTATQYF. CDR3 bases: TGCAGTGCTAGAGAATTGACCGCGACCCAGTACTTC. This chain links TRBV20-1 with TRBJ2-5; D is unclear. The CDR3 length is 12 residues. The germline V gene has CDR1 DFQATT and CDR2 SNEGSKA (reference sequence). V lost 0 bases, J lost 7 bases, and 9 bases lay in between.

The gene calls are TRBV21-1 and TRBJ2-7; TRBD1 is the table's D call and was not checked against the DNA. TRBV21-1 is a pseudogene segment. CDR3 length: 16 residues. CDR3 in DNA: TGTGCCAGCAGCAAAGCTAAGGGACAGGGGGCCTACGAGCAGTACGTC. It is translated as CASSKAKGQGAYEQYV.

The chain uses TRBV12-3 or TRBV12-4 and TRBJ1-5, with a possible D match to TRBD1 (5 bases). This CDR3 is 14 amino acids long. Trimming shortened V by 6 bases and J by 3 bases, and 12 bases separated the two germline ends. The CDR3 spells CASSRWGDNQPQHF. The DNA for the CDR3 is TGTGCCAGCAGCCGGTGGGGGGACAATCAGCCCCAGCATTTT.

The chain combines TRBV9 with TRBJ1-1, with D possibly TRBD1 on 6 matching bases. V gave up 4 bases and J gave up 7 bases, with 17 bases separating them. The CDR3 sequence is 14 residues long. Germline values: CDR1 SGDLS, CDR2 YYNGEE. The CDR3 coding sequence is TGTGCCAGCAGCAGTCGACAGGATGGTATTGAAGCTTTCTTT. It encodes CASSSRQDGIEAFF. Supplemented by reference TRBV9 and TRBJ1-1, the full variable domain reads DSGVTQTPKHLITATGQRVTLRCSPRSGDLSVYWYQQSLDQGLQFLIQYYNGEERAKGNILERFSAQQFPDLHSELNLSSLELGDSALYFCASSSRQDGIEAFFGQGTRLTVV.

The V and J genes are TRBV10-3 and TRBJ2-3; the D gene is possibly TRBD2 (6 bases). The V end lost 8 bases, the J end lost 6 bases, and 18 bases lay between the germline ends. CDR1 and CDR2 from the germline V gene are ENHRY and SYGVKD. The CDR3 runs to 14 residues. The CDR3 DNA sequence: TGTGCCATCGGGGGGACGGGGCTTTCGGATACGCAGTATTTT. Translated, it gives CAIGGTGLSDTQYF.

This clonotype was counted at least ten times. The chain employs TRBV12-3 or TRBV12-4 and TRBJ2-4; a possible D gene is TRBD2 (6 bases). The CDR3 runs 12 residues. Trimming cost V 2 bases and J 13 bases, with 12 bases left between them. The CDR3 DNA reads as TGTGCCAGCAGTTTACTCTCGGGACTGCAGTACTTC. Translation: CASSLLSGLQYF.